This is a list of T cell receptor beta chains from one sample in a study of T-cell memory formation after mild COVID-19. TCRdb re-derived calls from the 5' RACE reads in MiXCR, one entry per CDR3 protein. The sample shows about 200,000 distinct CDR3 sequences, 9.5% of them seen only once. The specimen was PBMCs or a T cell subset sorted from them (not recorded which). Receptors originate from a man between 18 and 29 years old who had mild COVID-19 (a few samples of this study predate the infection). Cell type and time point are not known. Each CDR3 is given with its conserved first and last residue. The D gene is left open where the match is weak. A clone size is listed for some rows: how often the clone was seen (once, few, many), or a class if it is expanded.

TRBJ2-1 - many TRBV7-2 TGTGCCAGCAGCTTACAGCGTCTACCCAATGAGCAGTTCTTC CASSLQRLPNEQFF
TRBJ1-4 TRBD1 - TRBV15 TGTGCCACCAGCAGCCGGGACAGGGGGCATGAAAAACTGTATTTT CATSSRDRGHEKLYF
TRBJ2-7 TRBD1 few TRBV10-2 TGCGCCAGCAGTGAGTCACAGGGGGCCCGCGAGCAGTACTTC CASSESQGAREQYF
TRBJ2-3 - few TRBV20-1 TGCAGTGCTAGATTGGGCGATACGCAGTATTTT CSARLGDTQYF
TRBJ2-5 - - TRBV7-9 TGTGCCAGCAGCTTAGGAGATAGCCTCCAAGAGACCCAGTACTTC CASSLGDSLQETQYF
TRBJ1-2 - - TRBV29-1 TGCAGCGTTGAGGGGGATACGAACTATGGCTACACCTTC CSVEGDTNYGYTF
TRBJ2-1 - many TRBV6-5 TGTGCCAGCAGTTACGTTCGCTCCCCCGGACCCTACAATGAGCAGTTCTTC CASSYVRSPGPYNEQFF
TRBJ2-5 - - TRBV3-1 TGTGCCAGCAGCCGGCAGGGGCGAGAGACCCAGTACTTC CASSRQGRETQYF
TRBJ2-4 - - TRBV3-1 TGTGCCAGCAGCCAAGCGTTGTTGCTCACTGCCAAAAACATTCAGTACTTC CASSQALLLTAKNIQYF
TRBJ2-1 TRBD2 - TRBV2 TGTGCCAGCAGTGGGGGAAGCGGGGGGTCCTATGATGAGCAGTTCTTC CASSGGSGGSYDEQFF
TRBJ2-4 - few TRBV19 TGTGCCAGTAGTATCCCCCGGGGACACATTCAGTACTTC CASSIPRGHIQYF
TRBJ2-7 - many TRBV29-1 TGCAGCGTTGGCGGGTCCAGGGGAAGATCCTACGAGCAGTACTTC CSVGGSRGRSYEQYF
TRBJ1-5 - - TRBV7-2 TGTGCCAGCAGCACTCAGGGCTATAGCAATCAGCCCCAGCATTTT CASSTQGYSNQPQHF
TRBJ2-5 - - TRBV10-3 TGTGCCATCGCATACAGGGAAGAGACCCAGTACTTC CAIAYREETQYF
TRBJ1-1 - - TRBV7-8 TGTGCCAGCAGCTTGGCACGACCATTCATGAACACTGAAGCTTTCTTT CASSLARPFMNTEAFF
TRBJ2-6 TRBD1 few TRBV5-1 TGCGCCAGCAGATCTTCCGGGACAGGGCCTTCTGGGGCCAACGTCCTGACTTTC CASRSSGTGPSGANVLTF
TRBJ2-5 - few TRBV4-3 TGCGCCAGCAGCCAAGGGAGGTTGACAACTCAAGAGACCCAGTACTTC CASSQGRLTTQETQYF
TRBJ1-6 - - TRBV5-1 TGCGCCAGCAGGGAACAAAGCTCCTATAATTCACCCCTCCACTTT CASREQSSYNSPLHF
TRBJ2-2 - few TRBV18 TGTGCCAGCTCACCATTGCGGGACAGAGCCGGGGAGCTGTTTTTT CASSPLRDRAGELFF
TRBJ2-5 - - TRBV6-6 TGTGCCAGCAGTTATCCCCTGACTGCTTCGGGAGAGACCCAGTACTTC CASSYPLTASGETQYF
TRBJ2-3 - few TRBV7-2 TGTGCCAGCAGCTTAGAATTTCCGGGACCCCTTAGCACAGATACGCAGTATTTT CASSLEFPGPLSTDTQYF
TRBJ2-5 - few TRBV3-1 TGTGCCAGCAGGGGCGGGGCGGTAGAGACCCAGTACTTC CASRGGAVETQYF
TRBJ2-5 TRBD2 - TRBV5-5 TGTGCCAGCAGCTTACTAGCGGGGCCTGAGACCCAGTACTTC CASSLLAGPETQYF
TRBJ1-1 - - TRBV19 TGTGCCAGTAGTATAGGAGTCAGGACAGCAAAACCGAAGGCTGAAGCTTTCTTT CASSIGVRTAKPKAEAFF